Listed below are T cell receptor beta chains from one sample, sequenced in a study of radiotherapy plus CTLA-4 blockade in lung cancer. The table came from immunoSEQ multiplex PCR; TCRdb's copy has only in-frame clones and leaves some out. This repertoire shows roughly 70,000 clones, roughly 84% found once; its top ten account for 35% to 50%. This material consisted of peripheral blood, taken from a patient treated with radiotherapy plus ipilimumab. Every receptor here comes from a human donor with non-small cell lung cancer that progressed on radiotherapy plus ipilimumab. CDR3s include the opening cysteine and the closing phenylalanine or tryptophan. D genes are given only for firm matches. Size values are once, few and many counts, or a class for expanded clones, and some rows have none.

clone_size j_call d_call v_call cdr3_nt cdr3_aa
NA TRBJ2-3 NA TRBV5-1 TGCGCCAGCAGCTTGGGGCTTGCAGATACGCAGTATTTT CASSLGLADTQYF
once TRBJ2-2 TRBD1 TRBV9 TGTGCCAGCAGCGTCGCACAGGGGGTAGACACCGGGGAGCTGTTTTTT CASSVAQGVDTGELFF
NA TRBJ2-1 TRBD2 TRBV29-1 TGCAGCGTTGGCCGGGAGGGCTCCACTGAGCAGTTCTTC CSVGREGSTEQFF
NA TRBJ2-2 TRBD1 TRBV19 TGTGCCAGTAGGACTCCGATGACAGGGGGAGGTACCGGGGAGCTGTTTTTT CASRTPMTGGGTGELFF
NA TRBJ2-2 TRBD2 TRBV10-1 TGCGCCAGCACGGGAGGGTCGGGCACCGGGGAGCTGTTTTTT CASTGGSGTGELFF
NA TRBJ2-5 NA TRBV11-2 TGTGCCAGCAGCTTATTCCGGGACGCGGAGACCCAGTACTTC CASSLFRDAETQYF
NA TRBJ1-2 NA TRBV5-1 TGCGCCAGCAGCTTGGAAAGAACAGGGTCTAACTATGGCTACACCTTC CASSLERTGSNYGYTF
NA TRBJ1-5 NA TRBV6-6 TGTGCCACCCAAGATTCCAGGGCTGGGAGCAATCAGCCCCAGCATTTT CATQDSRAGSNQPQHF
NA TRBJ1-1 NA TRBV7-8 TGTGCCAGCAGCTTAGCGTACAGGGTGAACACTGAAGCTTTCTTT CASSLAYRVNTEAFF
few TRBJ2-1 TRBD1 TRBV5-6 TGTGCCAGCAGCATACAGGGGATTGAGCAGTTCTTC CASSIQGIEQFF
NA TRBJ2-5 TRBD1 TRBV2 TGTGCCAGCAGTTACAGGGGCGGCGAGACCCAGTACTTC CASSYRGGETQYF
few TRBJ2-7 TRBD2 TRBV29-1 TGCAGCGTTGAGGGGGGGTACGAGCAGTACTTC CSVEGGYEQYF
NA TRBJ1-5 TRBD1 TRBV30 TGTGCCTGGAGTGGAGGACAGGGGCGGCAGCCCCAGCATTTT CAWSGGQGRQPQHF
NA TRBJ2-1 NA TRBV29-1 TGCAGCGTTGCGACAATCTACAATGAGCAGTTCTTC CSVATIYNEQFF
NA TRBJ2-5 NA TRBV6-7 TGTGCCAGCAGTCCTTTGACAGAAGAGACCCAGTACTTC CASSPLTEETQYF
NA TRBJ1-1 NA TRBV28 TGTGCCAGCAGCCCTTGGCGGGCGGAAACCACTGAAGCTTTCTTT CASSPWRAETTEAFF
NA TRBJ2-2 TRBD2 TRBV5-1 TGCGCCAGCAGCTTGGAGGGTAGCGGGAGGTCTGGCACCGGGGAGCTGTTTTTT CASSLEGSGRSGTGELFF
NA TRBJ2-3 NA TRBV6-5 TGTGCCAGCAGTCCAGGCTTGGGGACTCAAGATACGCAGTATTTT CASSPGLGTQDTQYF